The 20 T cell receptor beta chains given below trace back to one sample, sequenced in a study of cytomegalovirus exposure and HLA in healthy donors. Primers for the PCR totalled 60 Vbeta and 13 Jbeta. Measured with immunoSEQ multiplex PCR; TCRdb has only the in-frame clones, and not every one. The sample holds around 140,000 clones; around 75% are singletons and the top ten take around 3.4%. The sequenced sample consisted of PBMCs. The receptors come from a man aged 40-50 years in good health and CMV-seronegative.

The chain recombines TRBV5-1 with TRBJ2-1, with D tentatively TRBD1 (6 bases). The V and J ends lost 3 bases and 2 bases respectively, with 12 bases between them. Germline CDR1 is SGHRS and CDR2 is YFSETQ. The CDR3 totals 15 residues. CDR3 sequence (DNA): TGCGCCAGCAGCTCAGGGGCAGGGGCCTACAATGAGCAGTTCTTC. Protein: CASSSGAGAYNEQFF.

The chain couples TRBV29-1 to TRBJ2-1; D is perhaps TRBD2 (5 bases). Trimming removed 7 bases at V and 10 bases at J, with 11 bases between. CDR1 is SQVTM, CDR2 ANQGSEA, per germline. The CDR3 length is 10 residues. Here the CDR3 DNA reads TGCAGCGCCGGGGATATCGAGCAGTTCTTC. Residues: CSAGDIEQFF.

The chain uses TRBV13 and TRBJ1-2; the D gene is possibly TRBD1 (5 bases). Germline V lookup: CDR1 PRHDT, CDR2 FYEKMQ (reference sequence). The CDR3 totals 13 residues. Trimming cost V 5 bases and J 10 bases, with 17 bases left between them. CDR3 amino acids: CASSLKGLTDYTF. CDR3 nucleotide sequence: TGTGCCAGCAGCCTCAAGGGACTCACCGACTACACCTTC.

This rearrangement joins TRBV2 to TRBJ1-5; the D is unclear. CDR1 and CDR2 from the germline V gene are SNHLY and FYNNEI. CDR3 length equals 13 residues. V lost 7 bases, J lost 4 bases, and 11 bases lay in between. DNA of the CDR3: TGTGCCAGCACCGGACTCCTAAATCAGCCCCAGCATTTT. Translation: CASTGLLNQPQHF. Looking up the rest from reference TRBV2 and TRBJ1-5 gives the full variable domain: EPEVTQTPSHQVTQMGQEVILRCVPISNHLYFYWYRQILGQKVEFLVSFYNNEISEKSEIFDDQFSVERPDGSNFTLKIRSTKLEDSAMYFCASTGLLNQPQHFGDGTRLSIL.

With regard to this clone: Other DNA sequences in this sample translate to the same CDR3. The CDR3 protein is CASSRQGDEQYF. CDR3 nucleotides: TGTGCCAGCAGCAGACAGGGAGACGAGCAGTACTTC. The rearrangement uses TRBV7-9 and TRBJ2-7; TRBD1 aligns across 7 bases. This CDR3 region has 12 residues. The germline gives CDR1 SEHNR, CDR2 FQNEAQ (reference sequence). Germline trimming cut 5 bases from V and 5 bases from J; bases unmatched to any gene: 3.

This sequence joins TRBV5-5 and TRBJ2-1, with TRBD2 as a possible D gene (7 bases). Germline CDR1 and CDR2: SGHKS and YYEKEE (reference sequence). V was clipped by 0 bases and J by 7 bases, with 17 bases between them. CDR3 length equals 16 residues. This chain's CDR3 is CASSLVGGPFSNEQFF. CDR3 in DNA: TGTGCCAGCAGCTTGGTGGGGGGGCCTTTTAGTAATGAGCAGTTCTTC.

The chain employs TRBV9 and TRBJ1-2, with TRBD1 as a possible D gene (5 bases). V lost 2 bases and J 7 bases, leaving 12 bases between the germline ends. The CDR3 length is 13 residues. Germline V gives CDR1 SGDLS, CDR2 YYNGEE. The CDR3 reads CASSVRQGGGYTF. The CDR3 DNA is TGTGCCAGCAGCGTGCGGCAGGGAGGTGGCTACACCTTC.

The rearrangement links TRBV5-1 to TRBJ2-7; 10 positions match TRBD1. CDR3 length: 16 amino acids. Germline V CDR1 and CDR2: SGHRS, YFSETQ. The trim removed 0 bases at V and 4 bases at J, leaving 7 bases unmatched. DNA for the CDR3: TGCGCCAGCAGCTTGGGACCGGGACAGGGGCCTTACGAGCAGTACTTC. It encodes CASSLGPGQGPYEQYF.

This clone was seen a handful of times. V and J are TRBV7-9 and TRBJ1-5; no reliable D call. Germline CDR1 and CDR2: SEHNR and FQNEAQ (reference sequence). Deletions cut 4 bases from V and 7 bases from J, with 14 bases between. The CDR3 is made up of 14 amino acids. The CDR3 DNA follows: TGTGCCAGCAGCTCTTCGTCGCCGGGGCAGCCCCAGCATTTT. Translating gives CASSSSSPGQPQHF.

In this sample, this clone turned up a few times. The chain joins TRBV10-2 to TRBJ1-5, with D hard to call. The V end lost 0 bases, the J end lost 6 bases, and 9 bases lay between the germline ends. Looked up from germline, CDR1 is WSHSY and CDR2 is SAAADI. The CDR3 has 14 amino acids. DNA for the CDR3: TGCGCCAGCAGTGAGTCGAACCAGTTTCAGCCCCAGCATTTT. Translation: CASSESNQFQPQHF.

The chain employs TRBV5-5 and TRBJ1-6, with TRBD1 matching over 10 bases. CDR3 length equals 14 residues. V lost 7 bases to trimming and J lost 8 bases; unmatched junction nucleotides: 6. Germline CDR1 reads SGHKS; CDR2 reads YYEKEE (reference sequence). CDR3 nucleotide sequence: TGTGCCAGCCGTTCCGGACAGGGGGATTCACCCCTCCACTTT. Translated, it gives CASRSGQGDSPLHF.

The genes are TRBV9 and TRBJ2-2, with 7 bases identical to TRBD1. J gave up 1 base and V 0 bases, and 3 bases lay outside the gene matches. Germline V gene lookup returns CDR1 SGDLS and CDR2 YYNGEE. The CDR3 contains 16 residues. This CDR3 reads CASSVGQGMNTGELFF. Written as DNA, the CDR3 is TGTGCCAGCAGCGTAGGACAGGGAATGAACACCGGGGAGCTGTTTTTT.

The chain links TRBV14 to TRBJ2-1, with TRBD2 identical over 9 bases. V dropped 4 bases and J dropped 4; count of bases not matched to a gene: 8. Germline CDR1 is SGHDN and CDR2 is FVKESK. This CDR3 spans 16 amino acids. The CDR3 region is CASSPPGRGGYNEQFF. In DNA, the CDR3 is TGTGCCAGCAGCCCCCCAGGGCGGGGGGGGTACAATGAGCAGTTCTTC.

DNA of the CDR3: TGTGCCAGCAGCGTAGGGGAGGGCTACAATGAGCAGTTCTTC. This gives the protein CASSVGEGYNEQFF. V is TRBV9 and J is TRBJ2-1; TRBD2 agrees at 7 bases. The germline V gene has CDR1 SGDLS and CDR2 YYNGEE. The CDR3 contains 14 residues. Trimming at V came to 0 bases and at J to 3 bases, leaving 0 bases not matched to a gene.

The genes are TRBV19 and TRBJ1-4; maybe TRBD1 (6 bases). The V and J ends lost 5 bases and 8 bases respectively, with 15 bases between them. Looked up from germline, CDR1 is LNHDA and CDR2 is SQIVND (reference sequence). This CDR3 contains 14 residues. The CDR3, as DNA: TGTGCCAGTAGTGCGGTAGGGGGATCCGAAAAACTGTTTTTT. Its translation is CASSAVGGSEKLFF.

The rearrangement uses TRBV7-9 and TRBJ1-1, with 9 positions matching TRBD1. CDR1 is SEHNR and CDR2 is FQNEAQ in the germline V gene (reference sequence). The CDR3 is 15 amino acids. The trim removed 3 bases at V and 1 base at J, leaving 3 bases unmatched. The chain's CDR3 is CASSLRGQGNTEAFF. DNA for the CDR3: TGTGCCAGCAGCTTGCGGGGACAGGGGAACACTGAAGCTTTCTTT.

The chain uses TRBV19 and TRBJ2-1, with D unclear. Trimming stripped 5 bases from V and 1 base from J, with 6 bases between. The CDR3 covers 13 residues. From germline, CDR1 is LNHDA and CDR2 SQIVND (reference sequence). Written as DNA, the CDR3 is TGTGCCAGTAGTTTCGCGTCCTACAATGAGCAGTTCTTC. This translates into CASSFASYNEQFF.

V gene TRBV29-1 combines with J gene TRBJ2-6, with TRBD1 identical over 7 bases. Germline V lookup: CDR1 SQVTM, CDR2 ANQGSEA. The CDR3 loop spans 18 amino acids. The junction had 8 bases not matched to a gene; V was cut back by 0 bases and J by 0 bases. CDR3 DNA: TGCAGCGTTGAAGAGTACAGGGGAACGGGCTCTGGGGCCAACGTCCTGACTTTC. Encoded protein: CSVEEYRGTGSGANVLTF.

The chain uses TRBV18 and TRBJ2-1, with TRBD2 identical over 12 bases. The junction had 8 bases not matched to a gene; V was cut back by 4 bases and J by 4 bases. The germline CDR1 and CDR2 sequences are KGHSH and LQKENI. This CDR3 has 17 residues. The CDR3 spells CASSLGLAGRPYNEQFF. The CDR3, as DNA: TGTGCCAGCTCACTAGGACTAGCGGGGCGACCTTACAATGAGCAGTTCTTC.

V and J are TRBV18 and TRBJ1-2; 8 bases align to TRBD1. From germline, CDR1 is KGHSH and CDR2 LQKENI. The CDR3 spans 16 residues. The junction had 10 bases not matched to a gene; V was cut back by 3 bases and J by 4 bases. Here the CDR3 reads CASSPGGGQGAYGYTF. CDR3 sequence (DNA): TGTGCCAGCTCACCTGGGGGTGGACAGGGCGCCTATGGCTACACCTTC.